Listed below are T cell receptor beta chains from one sample, sequenced in a study of T cell responses to AZD1222 COVID-19 vaccine. Some clones are missing from TCRdb's copy, which holds only in-frame ones; the method was immunoSEQ multiplex PCR. The sample holds about 150,000 clones, around 91% seen once. The specimen comprised peripheral blood, sampled on day 0 of AZD1222 vaccination. The receptor set was obtained from an adult in good health. Both conserved end residues are trimmed from each CDR3. The order of the fields is clone size, V gene, CDR3 protein. Size tells how often a clone was seen (once, few, many) or the class of an expanded clone, and some rows leave it out.

>-|TRBV6-2/TRBV6-3
ASSYGLAGGPSNTGELF
>-|TRBV2
ASSEYLGGNQPQH
>once|TRBV19
ASSTGTGYTEAF
>-|TRBV5-6
ASSLEHLMSGELF
>few|TRBV11-2
ASSVHRVGGELF
>-|TRBV7-2
ASSLLAGEGQETQY
>-|TRBV7-2
ASSLAEEPMGADTQY
>once|TRBV6-2/TRBV6-3
ASSYSRGGTEAF
>-|TRBV3-1/TRBV3-2
ASSQVGGPRNYEQY
>-|TRBV28
ASLPGTGGYGYT
>once|TRBV28
ASSHTRDRGYEQY
>-|TRBV7-9
ASSFGDTQY
>-|TRBV7-2
ASSLQGYGVDIQY
>-|TRBV7-8
ASSTGGGRINYGYT
>-|TRBV4-1
ASSNMYLAGVRTGELF
>-|TRBV7-2
ASSSRRTAIRGNTGELF
>-|TRBV7-9
ASSWGQVFLLGTEAF
>-|TRBV7-2
ASSLVRGDTQY
>-|TRBV4-1
ASSQDPLGNEQF
>-|TRBV4-2
ASSPTTGTLYEQY
>-|TRBV6-1
ASSEVADSPLH
>-|TRBV6-1
ASSEALRGSPNTEAF
>-|TRBV7-9
ASSSPTGVINYGYT
>-|TRBV2
ASSAPGQGFPLH
>-|TRBV7-9
ASRPQGGSLNNEQF
>-|TRBV7-6
ASSLVTGNTEAF
>-|TRBV18
ASSPQTGRTDTQY
>-|TRBV6-2/TRBV6-3
ASSYSKLRGQETQY
>-|TRBV7-2
ASSPSGPRGPDTQY
>-|TRBV20-1
SAATGGKQY
>-|TRBV5-6
ASSPTSGSQETQY
>-|TRBV29-1
SVVKMAGTSAYNEQF
>few|TRBV21-1
ASSPGTRDTTWPDTQY
>-|TRBV5-4
ASSRGGEGEGTQY
>-|TRBV24-1
ATSDTGTGRSNTEAF
>-|TRBV10-3
AISEMTGDGPVDEQY
>-|TRBV19
ASTLGPGGSGNTIY
>-|TRBV7-9
ASSPFQGANSPLH
>-|TRBV9
ASSVGWGVFNSGYT
>-|TRBV28
ASSRQFNEKLF
>-|TRBV28
ASTSPGQGFFP
>-|TRBV28
ASTSIGTGKHEQY
>many|TRBV6-5
ASSYSGLTDYEQY
>-|TRBV9
ASSVVGRPGQGTDTQY
>-|TRBV7-9
ASSPGTDTQY
>-|TRBV19
ASSQRSSGANVLT
>-|TRBV21-1
ASSIPGGGRAEKLF
>-|TRBV6-2/TRBV6-3
ASSPAGRDYLKY
>-|TRBV5-4
ASSSGRGNEKLF
>-|TRBV6-2/TRBV6-3
ASSTRRDSEKLF